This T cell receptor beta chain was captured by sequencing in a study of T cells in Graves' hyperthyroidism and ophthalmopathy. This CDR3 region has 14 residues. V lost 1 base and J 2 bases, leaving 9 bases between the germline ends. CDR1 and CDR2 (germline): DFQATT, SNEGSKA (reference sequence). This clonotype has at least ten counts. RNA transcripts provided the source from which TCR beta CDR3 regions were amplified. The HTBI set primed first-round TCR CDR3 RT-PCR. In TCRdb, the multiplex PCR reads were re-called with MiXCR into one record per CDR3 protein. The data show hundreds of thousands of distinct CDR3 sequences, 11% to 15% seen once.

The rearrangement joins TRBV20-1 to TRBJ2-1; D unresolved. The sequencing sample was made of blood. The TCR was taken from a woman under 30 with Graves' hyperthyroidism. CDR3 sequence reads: CSARVGGPYNEQFF. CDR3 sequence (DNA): TGCAGTGCTAGAGTCGGCGGACCCTACAATGAGCAGTTCTTC.